These T cell receptor beta chains were read from a single sample in a study of T cell responses to AZD1222 COVID-19 vaccine. This table comes from immunoSEQ multiplex PCR, and its TCRdb copy is limited to in-frame clones, with some not included. Of over 120,000 clones in the sample, roughly 94% were seen once. Source: peripheral blood, taken on day 0 of AZD1222 vaccination. These TCRs come from an adult in good health. Each CDR3 is given with its conserved first and last residue. The D gene is left open where the match is weak. A clone size is listed for some rows: how often the clone was seen (once, few, many), or a class if it is expanded.

j_call d_call v_call clone_size cdr3_nt cdr3_aa
TRBJ1-1 . TRBV10-3 . TGTGCCATCAGTGAGGAGACAGGTTTAAAGGGGGAAGCTTTCTTT CAISEETGLKGEAFF
TRBJ1-2 . TRBV5-6 . TGTGCCAGCAGCTCATGGTCCCTAGGAAGCTATGGCTACACCTTC CASSSWSLGSYGYTF
TRBJ1-5 . TRBV6-2/TRBV6-3 once TGTGCCAGCAGTTACTCGACGGAGGGCAATCAGCCCCAGCATTTT CASSYSTEGNQPQHF
TRBJ2-3 TRBD2 TRBV7-3 once TGTGCCAGCAGCTTAGGAAGCGGGGGCCGCACAGATACGCAGTATTTT CASSLGSGGRTDTQYF
TRBJ1-2 . TRBV27 . TGTGCCAGCCGCGGCACCAGTAACTATGGCTACACCTTC CASRGTSNYGYTF
TRBJ1-2 . TRBV6-5 . TGTGCCAGCACCCAGTCCTGGCGGGACTATGGCTACACCTTC CASTQSWRDYGYTF
TRBJ1-1 . TRBV3-1/TRBV3-2 . TGTGCCAGCAGCCAAAAGGGGAACACTGAAGCTTTCTTT CASSQKGNTEAFF
TRBJ2-7 TRBD1 TRBV6-2/TRBV6-3 . TGTGCCAGCAGTTATTGGGGACAGGGGGCGGCCGAGCAGTACTTC CASSYWGQGAAEQYF
TRBJ1-4 TRBD1 TRBV6-6 once TGTGCCAGCAGTTCTAGGACAGGGGGTAGTGAAAAACTGTTTTTT CASSSRTGGSEKLFF
TRBJ2-7 . TRBV5-1 . TGCGCCAGCGGGAAGGGCCCCACCTACGAGCAGTACTTC CASGKGPTYEQYF
TRBJ1-4 . TRBV21-1 . TGTGCCAGCAGCCTAAACCCCCAGGGTGAGGGGTCTGTTTTTTTT CASSLNPQGEGSVFF
TRBJ1-2 . TRBV19 . TGTGCCAGTAGTCTCTACACAGGAGAGAACTATGGCTACACCTTC CASSLYTGENYGYTF
TRBJ2-3 TRBD2 TRBV7-2 . TGTGCCAGCAGCTTAGGAGCGGGGTTTGGGGATACGCAGTATTTT CASSLGAGFGDTQYF
TRBJ2-7 . TRBV29-1 . TGCAGCGTTGTGGCGGCGGGCTACGAGCAGTACTTC CSVVAAGYEQYF
TRBJ1-3 . TRBV3-1/TRBV3-2 . TGTGCCAGCAGCCAAGACCCCACCATGACAGAATTCTTCTCTGGAAACACCATATATTTT CASSQDPTMTEFFSGNTIYF
TRBJ2-3 . TRBV3-1/TRBV3-2 . TGTGCCAGCAGCAGCTCAGGGACAGATACGCAGTATTTT CASSSSGTDTQYF
TRBJ2-1 TRBD1 TRBV5-4 . TGTGCCAGCAGCTTCCCCAGGGGGTACAATGAGCAGTTCTTC CASSFPRGYNEQFF
TRBJ1-4 . TRBV18 . TGTGCCAGCTCACCTTCGAATAATGAAAAACTGTTTTTT CASSPSNNEKLFF
TRBJ2-5 TRBD2 TRBV5-4 . TGTGCCAGCAGCTTGGGGCTAGCGGGGGCGGGAGAGACCCAGTACTTC CASSLGLAGAGETQYF
TRBJ2-1 TRBD2 TRBV6-2/TRBV6-3 . TGTGCCAGCAGTCCGCGGACTAGCGGGGATAAGTTCTTC CASSPRTSGDKFF
TRBJ2-7 . TRBV4-2 few TGTGCCAGCAGCCATGGCGGCTTCTACGAGCAGTACTTC CASSHGGFYEQYF
TRBJ1-1 . TRBV28 . TGTGCCAGCTCTTCCCGGGGGCTTGGGACTGAAGCTTTCTTT CASSSRGLGTEAFF
TRBJ1-6 . TRBV5-4 . TGTGCCAGCAGCTTCGGCGAAAATTCACCCCTCCACTTT CASSFGENSPLHF
TRBJ1-4 TRBD1 TRBV7-2 . TGTGCCAGCAGCCAAGAAGGGACAGGGGGTTCCGAAAAACTGTTTTTT CASSQEGTGGSEKLFF
TRBJ2-7 . TRBV4-3 . TGCGCCAGCAGTCCAAGAGTGGGGATAGGGTACGAGCAGTACTTC CASSPRVGIGYEQYF
TRBJ2-2 TRBD2 TRBV28 . TGTGCCAGCAGTACTAGCGGGGGGAACACCGGGGAGCTGTTTTTT CASSTSGGNTGELFF
TRBJ1-1 . TRBV7-9 . TGTGCCAGCAGCTTATTAGGGAACACTGAAGCTTTCTTT CASSLLGNTEAFF
TRBJ2-7 TRBD2 TRBV9 . TGTGCCAGCAGCGTAGCTAGCGGGGCGCCCTACGAGCAGTACTTC CASSVASGAPYEQYF
TRBJ1-2 . TRBV20-1 . TGCAGTGCTAGAGGGGGCTACACCTTC CSARGGYTF
TRBJ1-2 . TRBV7-2 . TGTGCCAGCAGCTTAGCCGGGGCAGAAGCTAACTATGGCTACACCTTC CASSLAGAEANYGYTF
TRBJ1-4 TRBD1 TRBV3-1/TRBV3-2 . TGTGCCAGCAGTTTCGACAGGGGGGGTGAAAAACTGTTTTTT CASSFDRGGEKLFF
TRBJ1-4 TRBD1 TRBV11-2 . TGTGCCAGCAGCTCGGGACAGCAGAGGGATGAAAAACTGTTTTTT CASSSGQQRDEKLFF
TRBJ1-6 . TRBV7-2 . TGTGCCAGCAGCTGGACTCAAAATAATTCACCCCTCCACTTT CASSWTQNNSPLHF
TRBJ1-1 . TRBV5-6 . TGTGCCAGCAGCTTGGAGCTACGTGGCACTGAAGCTTTCTTT CASSLELRGTEAFF
TRBJ1-3 . TRBV9 . TGTGCCAGCAGCGTAGATGGGGGATCTGGAAACACCATATATTTT CASSVDGGSGNTIYF
TRBJ2-7 TRBD1 TRBV28 . TGTGCCAGCAGCAGACAGGGGGCGGTTTCCTACGAGCAGTACTTC CASSRQGAVSYEQYF
TRBJ1-5 . TRBV18 . TGTGCCAGCTCACCGGGGGCGAATCAGCCCCAGCATTTT CASSPGANQPQHF
TRBJ2-5 . TRBV18 . TGTGCCAGCTCACCAGGCCCAAAAGAGACCCAGTACTTC CASSPGPKETQYF
TRBJ2-1 TRBD1 TRBV5-1 once TGCGCCAGCAGCTTGGGGACAGGGGGTGATGAGCAGTTCTTC CASSLGTGGDEQFF
TRBJ1-1 . TRBV5-1 . TGCGCCAGCAGCTTGGCGGGCAGCATGAACACTGAAGCTTTCTTT CASSLAGSMNTEAFF
TRBJ2-2 . TRBV19 . TGTGCCAGTAGTATATTGGGAGGCAGAGCGAACACCGGGGAGCTGTTTTTT CASSILGGRANTGELFF
TRBJ2-5 . TRBV6-2/TRBV6-3 . TGTGCCAGCAGTTATGGGCTCTGGGAGGTCCAGTACTTC CASSYGLWEVQYF
TRBJ1-3 . TRBV6-5 . TGTGCCCCCAAGCCGACCTCTAAGAATGGAAACACCATATATTTT CAPKPTSKNGNTIYF
TRBJ2-7 TRBD1 TRBV5-4 . TGTGCCAGCAGCTCCCGGGACAGGGGACTCTACGAGCAGTACTTC CASSSRDRGLYEQYF
TRBJ2-2 . TRBV7-9 . TGTGCCAGCAGCCCGGACCGCACCGGGGAGCTGTTTTTT CASSPDRTGELFF
TRBJ1-1 . TRBV7-9 once TGTGCCAGCAGCCAGAATAGGAACACTGAAGCTTTCTTT CASSQNRNTEAFF
TRBJ2-5 . TRBV12-3/TRBV12-4 . TGTGCCAGCAGTTTAGATCGACGGGAGACCCAGTACTTC CASSLDRRETQYF
TRBJ1-1 . TRBV5-4 . TGTGCCAGCAGCTTGAGACCTCTGAGGACTGAAGCTTTCTTT CASSLRPLRTEAFF